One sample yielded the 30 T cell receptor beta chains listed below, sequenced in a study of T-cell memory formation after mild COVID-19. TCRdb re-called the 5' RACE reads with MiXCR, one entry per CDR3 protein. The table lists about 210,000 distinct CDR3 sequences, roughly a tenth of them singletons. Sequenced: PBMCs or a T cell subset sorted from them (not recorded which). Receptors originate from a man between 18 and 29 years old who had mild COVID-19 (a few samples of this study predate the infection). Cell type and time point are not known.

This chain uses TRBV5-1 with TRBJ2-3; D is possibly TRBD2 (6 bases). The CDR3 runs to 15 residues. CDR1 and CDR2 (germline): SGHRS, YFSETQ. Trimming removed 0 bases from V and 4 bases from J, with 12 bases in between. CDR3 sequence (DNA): TGCGCCAGCAGCTTGGTCCCGGGAGCTTCAGATACGCAGTATTTT. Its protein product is CASSLVPGASDTQYF.

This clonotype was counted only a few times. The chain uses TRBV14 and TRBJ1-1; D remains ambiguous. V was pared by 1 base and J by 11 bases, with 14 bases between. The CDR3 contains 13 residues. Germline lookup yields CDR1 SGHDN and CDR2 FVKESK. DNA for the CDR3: TGTGCCAGCAGCCAAGGGTCAGGACTCCGGGCTTTCTTT. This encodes CASSQGSGLRAFF.

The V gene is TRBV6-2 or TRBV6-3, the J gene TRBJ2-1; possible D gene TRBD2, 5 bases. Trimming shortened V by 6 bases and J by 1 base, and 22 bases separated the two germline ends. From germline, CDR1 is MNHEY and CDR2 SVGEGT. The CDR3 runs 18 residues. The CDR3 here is CASSYRIRDSASYNEQFF. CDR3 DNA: TGTGCCAGCAGCTACCGCATACGGGATAGCGCATCCTACAATGAGCAGTTCTTC.

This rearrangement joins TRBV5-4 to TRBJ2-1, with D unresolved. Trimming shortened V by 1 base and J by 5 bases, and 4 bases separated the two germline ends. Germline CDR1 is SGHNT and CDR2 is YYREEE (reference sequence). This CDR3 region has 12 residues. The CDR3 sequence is CASSLRHNEQFF. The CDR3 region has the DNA TGTGCCAGCAGCTTGCGGCACAATGAGCAGTTCTTC.

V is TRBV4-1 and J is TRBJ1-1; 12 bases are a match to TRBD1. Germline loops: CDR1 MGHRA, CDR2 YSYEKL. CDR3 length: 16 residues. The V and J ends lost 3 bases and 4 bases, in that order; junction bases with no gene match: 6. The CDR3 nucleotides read TGCGCCAGCAGCCAGGGACAGGGGGCTTGGGGCACTGAAGCTTTCTTT. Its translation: CASSQGQGAWGTEAFF.

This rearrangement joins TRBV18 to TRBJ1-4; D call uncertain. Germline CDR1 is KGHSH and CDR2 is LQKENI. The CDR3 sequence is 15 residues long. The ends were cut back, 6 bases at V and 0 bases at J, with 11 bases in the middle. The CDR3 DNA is TGTGCCAGCTCCTCCGTGATTGCAACTAATGAAAAACTGTTTTTT. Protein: CASSSVIATNEKLFF.

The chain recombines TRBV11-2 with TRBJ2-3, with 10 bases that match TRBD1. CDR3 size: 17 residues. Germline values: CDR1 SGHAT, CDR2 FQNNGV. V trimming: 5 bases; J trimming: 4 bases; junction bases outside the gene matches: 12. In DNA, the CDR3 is TGTGCCAGCAGCATAACGACAGGGGGCTTCCGCGCAGATACGCAGTATTTT. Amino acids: CASSITTGGFRADTQYF.

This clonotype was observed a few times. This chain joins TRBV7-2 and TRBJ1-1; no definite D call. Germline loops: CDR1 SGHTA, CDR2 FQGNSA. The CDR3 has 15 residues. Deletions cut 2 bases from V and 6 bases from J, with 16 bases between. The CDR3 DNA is TGTGCCAGCAGCTTATTACAGATACGAACGGCTGAAGCTTTCTTT. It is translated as CASSLLQIRTAEAFF.

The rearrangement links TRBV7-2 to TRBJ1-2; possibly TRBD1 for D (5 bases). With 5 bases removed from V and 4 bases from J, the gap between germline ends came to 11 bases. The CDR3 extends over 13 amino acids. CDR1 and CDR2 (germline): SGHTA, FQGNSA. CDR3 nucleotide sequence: TGTGCCAGCAGCCCGACAGCCTTCTATGGCTACACCTTC. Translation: CASSPTAFYGYTF.

This chain's CDR3 is CASNRQEYGGELFF. Here the CDR3 DNA reads TGTGCCAGCAATCGACAGGAGTATGGCGGGGAGCTGTTTTTT. The V gene is TRBV7-2, the J gene TRBJ2-2, with a tentative D call TRBD1 (6 bases). The CDR3 is 14 amino acids. The V gene lost 7 bases and the J gene lost 7 bases, with 16 bases spanning the gap. The germline V gene encodes CDR1 SGHTA and CDR2 FQGNSA. Looking up the rest from reference TRBV7-2 and TRBJ2-2 gives the full variable domain: GAGVSQSPSNKVTEKGKDVELRCDPISGHTALYWYRQSLGQGLEFLIYFQGNSAPDKSGLPSDRFSAERTGGSVSTLTIQRTQQEDSAVYLCASNRQEYGGELFFGEGSRLTVL.

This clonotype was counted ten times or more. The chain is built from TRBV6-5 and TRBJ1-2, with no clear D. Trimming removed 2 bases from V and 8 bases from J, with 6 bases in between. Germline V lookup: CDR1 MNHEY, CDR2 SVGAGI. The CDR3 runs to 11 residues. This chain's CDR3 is CASSYGGGYTF. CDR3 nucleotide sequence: TGTGCCAGCAGTTACGGCGGGGGCTACACCTTC.

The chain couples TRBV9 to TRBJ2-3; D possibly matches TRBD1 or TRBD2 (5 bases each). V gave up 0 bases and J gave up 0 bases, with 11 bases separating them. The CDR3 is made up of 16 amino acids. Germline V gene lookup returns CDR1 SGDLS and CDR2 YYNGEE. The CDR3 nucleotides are TGTGCCAGCAGCGTAGGAGAGGGGCTAAGCACAGATACGCAGTATTTT. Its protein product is CASSVGEGLSTDTQYF.

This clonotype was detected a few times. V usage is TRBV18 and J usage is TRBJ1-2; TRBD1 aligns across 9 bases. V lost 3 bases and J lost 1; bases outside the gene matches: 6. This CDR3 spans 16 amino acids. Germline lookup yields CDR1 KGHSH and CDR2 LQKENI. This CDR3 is CASSPLPDRGNYGYTF. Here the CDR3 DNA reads TGTGCCAGCTCACCCCTGCCGGACAGGGGTAACTATGGCTACACCTTC.

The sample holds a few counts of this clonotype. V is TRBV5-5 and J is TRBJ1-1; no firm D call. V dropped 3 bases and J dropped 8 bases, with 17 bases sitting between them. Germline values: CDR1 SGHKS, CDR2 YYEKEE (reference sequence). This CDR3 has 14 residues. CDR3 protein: CASSSLSVTSEAFF. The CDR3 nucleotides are TGTGCCAGCAGCTCCTTATCGGTAACTTCGGAAGCTTTCTTT.

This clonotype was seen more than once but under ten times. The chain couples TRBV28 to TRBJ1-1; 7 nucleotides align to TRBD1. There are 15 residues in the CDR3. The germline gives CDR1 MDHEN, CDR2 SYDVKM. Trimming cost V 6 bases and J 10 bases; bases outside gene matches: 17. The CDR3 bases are TGTGCCAGCAGCTCCCCCGCGGCAGGGGGAAACGTAGCTTTCTTT. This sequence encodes CASSSPAAGGNVAFF.

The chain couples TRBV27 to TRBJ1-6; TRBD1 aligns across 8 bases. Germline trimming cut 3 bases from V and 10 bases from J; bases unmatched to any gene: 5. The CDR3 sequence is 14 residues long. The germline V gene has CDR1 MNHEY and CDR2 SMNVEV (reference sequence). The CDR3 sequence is CASSFRGRGSPLHF. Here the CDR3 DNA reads TGTGCCAGCAGTTTCAGGGGGCGTGGATCACCCCTCCACTTT.

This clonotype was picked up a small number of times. The CDR3 DNA sequence: TGTGCCAGCAGCTCAACCCGGCTCGGGACTAACTATGGCTACACCTTC. It codes for CASSSTRLGTNYGYTF. The chain links TRBV11-2 to TRBJ1-2; D ambiguous. The V gene lost 4 bases and the J gene lost 0 bases, with 15 bases spanning the gap. The CDR3 length is 16 residues. Germline V gives CDR1 SGHAT, CDR2 FQNNGV.

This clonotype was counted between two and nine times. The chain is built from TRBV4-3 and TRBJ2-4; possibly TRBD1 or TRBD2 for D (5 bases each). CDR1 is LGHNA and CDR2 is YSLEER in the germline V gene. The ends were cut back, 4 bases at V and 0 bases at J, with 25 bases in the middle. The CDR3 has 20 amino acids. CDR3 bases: TGCGCCAGCAGCCTATACCCGGGACCGCATTTCGGATTAGCCAAAAACATTCAGTACTTC. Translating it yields CASSLYPGPHFGLAKNIQYF.

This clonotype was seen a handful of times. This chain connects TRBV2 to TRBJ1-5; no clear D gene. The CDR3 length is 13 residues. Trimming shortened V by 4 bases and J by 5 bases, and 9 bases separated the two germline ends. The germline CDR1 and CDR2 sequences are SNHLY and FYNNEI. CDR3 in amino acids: CASSGRWDQPQHF. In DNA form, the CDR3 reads TGTGCCAGCAGTGGTCGGTGGGATCAGCCCCAGCATTTT.

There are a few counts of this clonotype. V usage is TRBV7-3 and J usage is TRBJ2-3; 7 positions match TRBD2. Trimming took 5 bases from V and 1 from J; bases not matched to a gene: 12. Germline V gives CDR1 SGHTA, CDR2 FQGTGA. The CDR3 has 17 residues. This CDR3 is CASSPGRASGRTDTQYF. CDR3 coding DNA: TGTGCCAGCAGCCCGGGGAGGGCTAGCGGACGCACAGATACGCAGTATTTT.

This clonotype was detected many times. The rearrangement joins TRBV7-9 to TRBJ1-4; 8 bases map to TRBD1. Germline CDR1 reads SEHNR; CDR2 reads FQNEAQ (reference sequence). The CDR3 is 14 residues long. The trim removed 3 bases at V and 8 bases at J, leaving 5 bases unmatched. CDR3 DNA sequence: TGTGCCAGCAGCTTCGGACAGGGTTGGGAAAAACTGTTTTTT. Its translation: CASSFGQGWEKLFF.

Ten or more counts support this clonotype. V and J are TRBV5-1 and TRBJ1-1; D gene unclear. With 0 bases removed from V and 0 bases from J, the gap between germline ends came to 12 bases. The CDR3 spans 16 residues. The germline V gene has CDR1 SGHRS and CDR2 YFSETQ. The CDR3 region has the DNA TGCGCCAGCAGCTTGGTTGGAGAATCAATGAACACTGAAGCTTTCTTT. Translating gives CASSLVGESMNTEAFF.

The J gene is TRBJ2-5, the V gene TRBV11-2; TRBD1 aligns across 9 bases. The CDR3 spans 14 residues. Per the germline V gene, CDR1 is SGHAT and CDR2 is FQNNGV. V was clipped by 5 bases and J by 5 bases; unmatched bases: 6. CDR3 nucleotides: TGTGCCAGCAGCCAAGCTGGACAGGGGGAGACCCAGTACTTC. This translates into CASSQAGQGETQYF.

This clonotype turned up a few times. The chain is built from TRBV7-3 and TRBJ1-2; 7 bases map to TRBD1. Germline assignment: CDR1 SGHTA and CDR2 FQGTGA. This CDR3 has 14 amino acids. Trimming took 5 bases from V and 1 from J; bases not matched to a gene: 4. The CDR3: CASSPTGNNYGYTF. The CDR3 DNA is TGTGCCAGCAGCCCGACAGGGAATAACTATGGCTACACCTTC.

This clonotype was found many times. Written as DNA, the CDR3 is TGTGCCAGCAGAATCCCAGGGGAATCCTACGAGCAGTACTTC. It codes for CASRIPGESYEQYF. V usage is TRBV6-6 and J usage is TRBJ2-7; a possible D gene is TRBD1 (6 bases). V lost 6 bases to trimming and J lost 1 base, with 13 bases between them. Germline V lookup: CDR1 MNHNY, CDR2 SVGAGI (reference sequence). CDR3 length equals 14 residues.

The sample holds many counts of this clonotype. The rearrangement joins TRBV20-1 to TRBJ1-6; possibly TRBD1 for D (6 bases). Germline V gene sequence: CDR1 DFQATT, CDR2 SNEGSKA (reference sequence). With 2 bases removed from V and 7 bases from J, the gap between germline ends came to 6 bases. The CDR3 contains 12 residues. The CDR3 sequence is CSARRGNSPLHF. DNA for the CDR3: TGCAGTGCTAGAAGGGGGAATTCACCCCTCCACTTT.

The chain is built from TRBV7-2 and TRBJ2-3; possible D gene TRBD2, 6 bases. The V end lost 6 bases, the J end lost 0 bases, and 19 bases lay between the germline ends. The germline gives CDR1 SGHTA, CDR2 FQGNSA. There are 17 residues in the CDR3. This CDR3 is CASSRSRTGLSTDTQYF. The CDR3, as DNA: TGTGCCAGCAGTCGAAGCAGGACGGGACTCAGCACAGATACGCAGTATTTT.

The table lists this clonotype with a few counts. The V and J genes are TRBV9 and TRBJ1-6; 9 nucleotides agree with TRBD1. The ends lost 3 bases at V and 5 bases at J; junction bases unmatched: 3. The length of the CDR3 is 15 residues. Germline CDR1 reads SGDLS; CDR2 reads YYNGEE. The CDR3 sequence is CASSARQGDNSPLHF. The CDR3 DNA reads TGTGCCAGCAGCGCCAGACAGGGGGATAATTCACCCCTCCACTTT. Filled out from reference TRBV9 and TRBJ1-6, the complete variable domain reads DSGVTQTPKHLITATGQRVTLRCSPRSGDLSVYWYQQSLDQGLQFLIQYYNGEERAKGNILERFSAQQFPDLHSELNLSSLELGDSALYFCASSARQGDNSPLHFGNGTRLTVT.

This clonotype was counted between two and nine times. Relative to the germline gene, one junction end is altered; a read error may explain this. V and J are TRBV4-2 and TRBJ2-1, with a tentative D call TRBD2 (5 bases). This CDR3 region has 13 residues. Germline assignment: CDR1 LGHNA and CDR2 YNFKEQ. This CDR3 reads CASSQDRDTHGVF. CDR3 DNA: TGTGCCAGCAGCCAAGACCGCGATACCCACGGGGTCTTC.

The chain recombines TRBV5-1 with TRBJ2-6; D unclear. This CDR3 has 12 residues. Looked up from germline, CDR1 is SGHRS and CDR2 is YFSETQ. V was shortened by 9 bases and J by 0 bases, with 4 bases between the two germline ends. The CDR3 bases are TGCGCCACCCGCTCTGGGGCCAACGTCCTGACTTTC. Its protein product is CATRSGANVLTF. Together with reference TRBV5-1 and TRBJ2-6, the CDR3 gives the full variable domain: KAGVTQTPRYLIKTRGQQVTLSCSPISGHRSVSWYQQTPGQGLQFLFEYFSETQRNKGNFPGRFSGRQFSNSRSEMNVSTLELGDSALYLCATRSGANVLTFGAGSRLTVL.